This record covers a single TCR beta chain. No antigen is known for it. This sample was taken from a study of T cell clonality in common variable immunodeficiency. Study-level results: Authors noted CVID clonality's cause needs subpopulation repertoire sequencing. Fewer TCRbeta clones were shared among CVID subjects than controls.

Profiled with immunoSEQ multiplex PCR; TCRdb holds only in-frame clones, not every one. The sample has 30,000 to 40,000 clones, none seen only once. This TCR was sampled from a person aged 18 to 75 in good health. The material sequenced was peripheral blood mononuclear cells.

The CDR3: CASSLRGMNTEAFF. CDR3 DNA, as far as it was read: TGTGCCAGTAGTTTAAGGGGGATGAACACTGAA. V gene TRBV19 combines with J gene TRBJ1-1, with D possibly being TRBD1 (6 bases). Read sequence stops 3 residues before the CDR3 end, and the germline J gene provides the missing end. Germline V gene lookup returns CDR1 LNHDA and CDR2 SQIVND (reference sequence). Trimming shortened V by 5 bases and J by 0 bases, and 10 bases separated the two germline ends. This CDR3 comprises 14 residues.